The 3 T cell receptor beta chains reported below all come from one sample, sequenced in a study of blood T cell repertoires in COVID-19. This table comes from immunoSEQ multiplex PCR, and its TCRdb copy is limited to in-frame clones, with some not included. Found here are roughly 80,000 clones, about 92% of them singletons; the top ten hold roughly 15%. Sequenced input: peripheral blood. The receptor source for this set is a woman aged 80 or over with active or convalescent COVID-19.

This chain uses TRBV28 with TRBJ1-5; D unresolved. The ends were cut back, 7 bases at V and 1 base at J, with 11 bases in the middle. The CDR3 consists of 14 residues. Germline V gene lookup returns CDR1 MDHEN and CDR2 SYDVKM. Here the CDR3 DNA reads TGTGCCAGCAATAGTTTTTCGAGCAATCAGCCCCAGCATTTT. Amino acid sequence: CASNSFSSNQPQHF. Full variable domain (outside the CDR3, taken from reference TRBV28 and TRBJ1-5): DVKVTQSSRYLVKRTGEKVFLECVQDMDHENMFWYRQDPGLGLRLIYFSYDVKMKEKGDIPEGYSVSREKKERFSLILESASTNQTSMYLCASNSFSSNQPQHFGDGTRLSIL.

This clone came up once. The chain links TRBV18 to TRBJ2-7, with 9 bases that match TRBD1. The CDR3 length is 15 residues. Trimming took 3 bases from V and 3 from J; bases not matched to a gene: 6. Germline V gene data show CDR1 as KGHSH and CDR2 as LQKENI. CDR3 loop: CASSPLGQGNYEQYF. CDR3 nucleotide sequence: TGTGCCAGCTCACCTCTAGGACAGGGGAACTACGAGCAGTACTTC.

The chain is built from TRBV5-5 and TRBJ1-1; tentative D call: TRBD1 (5 bases). This CDR3 contains 15 residues. Trimming took off 0 bases at V and 1 base at J, with 10 bases between the two ends. Germline V gene lookup returns CDR1 SGHKS and CDR2 YYEKEE (reference sequence). The CDR3 nucleotides read TGTGCCAGCAGCTTGGGAGGCAGGGCGAACACTGAAGCTTTCTTT. Translated: CASSLGGRANTEAFF.